A single TCR beta chain is shown here with its context. These data come from a study of cytomegalovirus exposure and HLA in healthy donors. The germline V gene encodes CDR1 SGHNT and CDR2 YYREEE (reference sequence). The CDR3 has 15 amino acids. V gave up 3 bases and J gave up 1 base; unmatched junction bases: 6. With 60 Vbeta and 13 Jbeta primers, the PCR was carried out. TCRdb's copy holds only in-frame clones and misses some; the assay was immunoSEQ multiplex PCR. The sample includes nearly 110,000 clones, about 75% of them seen just once. This receptor was identified in a male donor in good health and CMV-seropositive. Sample: PBMCs. The V and J genes are TRBV5-4 and TRBJ1-1; 7 positions match TRBD1. The CDR3 coding sequence is TGTGCCAGCAGCTCCAGTAGGGACAGGAACACTGAAGCTTTCTTT. Translating it yields CASSSSRDRNTEAFF.